A single sample is the source of the 26 T cell receptor beta chains below, sequenced in a study of CD8 T cells in Susac syndrome. RNA totalling roughly 0.45 to 1 ug underwent reverse transcription with random hexamers. TCRdb ran MiXCR on the immunoSEQ multiplex PCR reads and lists one entry per CDR3 protein. The sample yields more than 250,000 distinct CDR3 sequences, about 91% seen once. The sample comprised CD4+ T cells from PBMCs. The receptors were gathered from a human donor with multiple sclerosis.

The chain uses TRBV10-3 and TRBJ2-3; 9 nucleotides line up with TRBD2. The CDR3 spans 15 residues. Unmatched junction bases numbered 9, after V lost 7 bases and J lost 4 bases. Germline loops: CDR1 ENHRY, CDR2 SYGVKD. In DNA form, the CDR3 reads TGTGCCATCAATCGGGAGCGGGAGGCCCCAGATACGCAGTATTTT. It codes for CAINREREAPDTQYF.

CDR3 sequence (DNA): TGTGCCAGCACGGGACAGGGGTCGCGCTATGGCTACACCTTC. Translating it yields CASTGQGSRYGYTF. The rearrangement uses TRBV7-2 and TRBJ1-2, with 10 bases that match TRBD1. The germline CDR1 and CDR2 sequences are SGHTA and FQGNSA. V gave up 7 bases and J gave up 4 bases; unmatched junction bases: 6. The CDR3 is made up of 14 amino acids. Supplemented by reference TRBV7-2 and TRBJ1-2, the full variable domain reads GAGVSQSPSNKVTEKGKDVELRCDPISGHTALYWYRQSLGQGLEFLIYFQGNSAPDKSGLPSDRFSAERTGGSVSTLTIQRTQQEDSAVYLCASTGQGSRYGYTFGSGTRLTVV.

The genes are TRBV4-1 and TRBJ1-5; 7 nucleotides agree with TRBD1. Germline V gene sequence: CDR1 MGHRA, CDR2 YSYEKL. Losses at the gene ends were 1 base for V and 4 bases for J; bases not matched to a gene: 4. CDR3 size: 15 residues. CDR3 nucleotide sequence: TGCGCCAGCAGCCAAGCTGGGACAGAAAATCAGCCCCAGCATTTT. This gives the protein CASSQAGTENQPQHF.

V and J are TRBV21-1 and TRBJ1-1; the listed D gene, TRBD1, was not tested against the DNA. TRBV21-1 is designated a pseudogene. The CDR3 extends over 18 amino acids. The CDR3 DNA reads as TGTGCCAGCAGCAAAACTAGGGGGAGCCCCCCAATGAACACTGAAGCTTTCTTT. Amino acid sequence: CASSKTRGSPPMNTEAFF.

The J gene is TRBJ2-2, the V gene TRBV13; D may be TRBD1 or TRBD2 (5 bases each). Between the trimmed V and J ends, which lost 3 bases and 3 bases, there was a span of 17 bases. The CDR3 sequence is 17 residues long. The germline V gene has CDR1 PRHDT and CDR2 FYEKMQ (reference sequence). The DNA of the CDR3 is TGTGCCAGCAGCTTCGGGACCGGGGTATCGGACACCGGGGAGCTGTTTTTT. This translates into CASSFGTGVSDTGELFF.

The rearrangement joins TRBV15 to TRBJ1-1; D is undetermined. Trimming removed 3 bases from V and 4 bases from J, with 12 bases in between. This CDR3 is built from 14 residues. Germline assignment: CDR1 LNHNV and CDR2 YYDKDF (reference sequence). The CDR3 DNA sequence: TGTGCCACCAGCAGTTTAGGGAAGGGCACTGAAGCTTTCTTT. This encodes CATSSLGKGTEAFF.

The gene calls are TRBV9 and TRBJ2-7, with no clear D. The CDR3 is 14 amino acids. The germline V gene has CDR1 SGDLS and CDR2 YYNGEE. V was shortened by 0 bases and J by 0 bases, with 7 bases between the two germline ends. CDR3 sequence reads: CASSVAPFSYEQYF. The CDR3 nucleotides are TGTGCCAGCAGCGTAGCGCCCTTCTCCTACGAGCAGTACTTC.

DNA of the CDR3: TGTGCCAGCTCACCAAGGTGGGGACAGCAATCGTCCCAGCATTTT. Its translation: CASSPRWGQQSSQHF. The chain uses TRBV18 and TRBJ1-5; TRBD1 matches 7 bases. Germline V gives CDR1 KGHSH, CDR2 LQKENI. J lost 11 bases, V lost 2 bases, and 12 bases had no gene match. The CDR3 loop spans 15 amino acids.

The chain has TRBV3-1 and TRBJ2-7; D ambiguous. The V and J ends lost 10 bases and 2 bases respectively, with 15 bases between them. Germline loops: CDR1 LGHDT, CDR2 YNNKEL (reference sequence). The CDR3 spans 13 residues. In nucleotides, the CDR3 is TGTGCCACCTCTCATGCCGGAGCCTACGAGCAGTACTTC. The encoded protein is CATSHAGAYEQYF.

The chain joins TRBV29-1 to TRBJ2-7, with D perhaps matching TRBD1 (5 bases). The CDR3 has 14 residues. The germline V gene has CDR1 SQVTM and CDR2 ANQGSEA. With 4 bases removed from V and 2 bases from J, the gap between germline ends came to 15 bases. The CDR3: CSVAVQGRAYEQYF. In DNA, the CDR3 is TGCAGCGTTGCCGTGCAGGGAAGAGCCTACGAGCAGTACTTC.

The chain uses TRBV7-9 and TRBJ1-1; TRBD1 aligns across 7 bases. CDR3 length: 14 amino acids. CDR1 and CDR2 from the germline V gene are SEHNR and FQNEAQ (reference sequence). The trim removed 6 bases at V and 0 bases at J, leaving 4 bases unmatched. The CDR3 reads CASRTGVMNTEAFF. In nucleotides, the CDR3 is TGTGCCAGCAGAACAGGGGTTATGAACACTGAAGCTTTCTTT.

The chain recombines TRBV2 with TRBJ2-3, with D unclear. Trimming pared 3 bases from V and 8 bases from J, leaving 6 bases between. Germline V gene lookup returns CDR1 SNHLY and CDR2 FYNNEI. This CDR3 spans 11 amino acids. As DNA, the CDR3 is TGTGCCAGCAGTGATTCCCCTACGCAGTATTTT. This codes for CASSDSPTQYF.

This chain connects TRBV30 to TRBJ2-1; D uncertain. Germline loops: CDR1 GTSNPN, CDR2 SVGIG (reference sequence). The CDR3 contains 14 residues. V shed 1 base and J shed 2 bases, with 9 bases lying between them. For the CDR3, the DNA is TGTGCCTGGAGTGGGGGTAGAGCCTACAATGAGCAGTTCTTC. It encodes CAWSGGRAYNEQFF.

This clonotype has a single count. Here the CDR3 reads CASSVSSSSYNEQFF. The DNA of the CDR3 is TGTGCCAGCAGCGTATCCTCGAGCTCCTACAATGAGCAGTTCTTC. V and J are TRBV9 and TRBJ2-1; D remains unclear. The germline gives CDR1 SGDLS, CDR2 YYNGEE. Trimming left V 1 base short and J 0 bases short, with 8 bases between. The CDR3 has 15 amino acids.

The chain links TRBV12-3 or TRBV12-4 to TRBJ2-3; tentatively, D is TRBD1 (5 bases). Trimming took off 3 bases at V and 0 bases at J, with 10 bases between the two ends. This CDR3 has 15 amino acids. The chain's CDR3 is CASSFGAVSTDTQYF. The CDR3, as DNA: TGTGCCAGCAGTTTTGGGGCAGTAAGCACAGATACGCAGTATTTT.

The count of this clonotype is one. This chain uses TRBV23-1 with TRBJ2-5; 8 bases agree with TRBD1. TRBV23-1 belongs to the ORF category, with a function that is uncertain. This CDR3 comprises 13 residues. V was clipped by 4 bases and J by 5 bases; unmatched bases: 3. CDR3 coding DNA: TGCGCCAGCAGTCGGGACAGGTCCGAGACCCAGTACTTC. Protein: CASSRDRSETQYF.

The V call is TRBV18, the J call TRBJ1-2; D uncertain. There are 11 residues in the CDR3. The V and J ends lost 4 bases and 13 bases respectively, with 13 bases between them. CDR1 is KGHSH and CDR2 is LQKENI in the germline V gene. CDR3 protein: CASSLRSSSTF. CDR3 DNA sequence: TGTGCCAGCTCACTCCGGTCGTCTAGCACCTTC.

The chain combines TRBV20-1 with TRBJ2-1; D is unresolved. The CDR3 runs to 12 residues. V gave up 0 bases and J gave up 5 bases, with 5 bases separating them. The germline V gene has CDR1 DFQATT and CDR2 SNEGSKA (reference sequence). CDR3 region: CSAREGNNEQFF. DNA of the CDR3: TGCAGTGCTAGAGAGGGGAACAATGAGCAGTTCTTC.

CDR3: CSVERGTLSTDTQYF. In nucleotides, the CDR3 is TGCAGCGTTGAAAGGGGGACACTGAGCACAGATACGCAGTATTTT. The chain employs TRBV29-1 and TRBJ2-3, with D maybe TRBD1 (6 bases). Trimming removed 2 bases from V and 0 bases from J, with 12 bases in between. The CDR3 covers 15 residues. From germline, CDR1 is SQVTM and CDR2 ANQGSEA.

The chain carries TRBV5-5 and TRBJ2-2; no reliable D call. Trimming took 0 bases from V and 6 from J, leaving 9 bases between them. CDR3 length equals 14 residues. Germline V gives CDR1 SGHKS, CDR2 YYEKEE (reference sequence). CDR3 DNA sequence: TGTGCCAGCAGCTTGGAGTGGGGATCCGGGGAGCTGTTTTTT. Protein sequence: CASSLEWGSGELFF.

The chain has TRBV7-3 and TRBJ2-5, with D tentatively TRBD2 (6 bases). Germline V gene sequence: CDR1 SGHTA, CDR2 FQGTGA. The CDR3 loop spans 15 amino acids. Trimming left V 1 base short and J 4 bases short, with 13 bases between. CDR3: CASSLSGGTGETQYF. The CDR3 DNA reads TGTGCCAGCAGCTTAAGTGGGGGGACGGGAGAGACCCAGTACTTC.

This rearrangement joins TRBV11-3 to TRBJ2-2; possible D gene TRBD2, 7 bases. Germline V CDR1 and CDR2: SGHNT, YENEEA. V was cut by 5 bases and J by 7 bases, with 17 bases left in between. The CDR3 is 15 amino acids. The CDR3 DNA follows: TGTGCCAGCAGCCCGTCCGCGGGGGCGGACGGGGAGCTGTTTTTT. This sequence encodes CASSPSAGADGELFF. The full variable domain, with the rest looked up from reference TRBV11-3 and TRBJ2-2, is EAGVVQSPRYKIIEKKQPVAFWCNPISGHNTLYWYLQNLGQGPELLIRYENEEAVDDSQLPKDRFSAERLKGVDSTLKIQPAELGDSAVYLCASSPSAGADGELFFGEGSRLTVL.

This chain links TRBV7-9 with TRBJ2-3; maybe TRBD2 (5 bases). The germline CDR1 and CDR2 sequences are SEHNR and FQNEAQ (reference sequence). CDR3 length equals 14 residues. The V gene lost 5 bases and the J gene lost 4 bases, with 13 bases spanning the gap. The CDR3 nucleotides are TGTGCCAGCAGCCCAGGACTGGATTCAGATACGCAGTATTTT. It translates to CASSPGLDSDTQYF.

This chain links TRBV20-1 with TRBJ1-3; D gene uncertain. V lost 3 bases and J 0 bases, leaving 12 bases between the germline ends. Germline V CDR1 and CDR2: DFQATT, SNEGSKA (reference sequence). There are 15 residues in the CDR3. CDR3 DNA sequence: TGCAGTGCTAGGCCCAGGCGGTCCTCTGGAAACACCATATATTTT. Translated, it gives CSARPRRSSGNTIYF.

J is TRBJ2-4 and V is TRBV5-1, with a weak D call TRBD2 (5 bases). Germline V gene data show CDR1 as SGHRS and CDR2 as YFSETQ. This CDR3 contains 15 residues. Trimming shortened V by 4 bases and J by 6 bases, and 17 bases separated the two germline ends. The DNA for the CDR3 is TGCGCCAGCAGCACTTTTCCGGGAACGGTAAACATTCAGTACTTC. Amino acids: CASSTFPGTVNIQYF.

V is TRBV14 and J is TRBJ1-6; no clear D gene. Trimming cost V 0 bases and J 8 bases, with 14 bases left between them. This CDR3 is 16 amino acids long. CDR1 SGHDN and CDR2 FVKESK come from the germline V gene. CDR3 bases: TGTGCCAGCAGCCAAGATCCCACGGGGTACGATTCACCCCTCCACTTT. Protein sequence: CASSQDPTGYDSPLHF.